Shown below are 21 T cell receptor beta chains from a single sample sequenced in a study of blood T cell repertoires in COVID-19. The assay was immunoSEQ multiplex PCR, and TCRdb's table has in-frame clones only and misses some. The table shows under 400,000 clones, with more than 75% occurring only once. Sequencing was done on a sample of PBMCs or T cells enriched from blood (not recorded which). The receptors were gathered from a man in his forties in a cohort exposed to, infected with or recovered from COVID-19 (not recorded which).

CDR3 sequence: CASSLMGTSGKETQYF. CDR3 nucleotides: TGTGCCAGCAGCTTGATGGGGACTAGCGGGAAAGAGACCCAGTACTTC. V is TRBV11-2 and J is TRBJ2-5; TRBD2 matches at 13 bases. V shed 3 bases, J shed 3 bases, and the junction held 4 bases outside the gene matches. Germline CDR1 SGHAT, CDR2 FQNNGV. There are 16 residues in the CDR3.

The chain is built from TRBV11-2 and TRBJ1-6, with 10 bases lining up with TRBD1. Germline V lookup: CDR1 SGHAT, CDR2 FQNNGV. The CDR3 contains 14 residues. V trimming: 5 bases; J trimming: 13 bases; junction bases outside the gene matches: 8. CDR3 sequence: CASSPGTGVFPLHF. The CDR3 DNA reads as TGTGCCAGCAGCCCGGGGACAGGGGTCTTTCCCCTCCACTTT.

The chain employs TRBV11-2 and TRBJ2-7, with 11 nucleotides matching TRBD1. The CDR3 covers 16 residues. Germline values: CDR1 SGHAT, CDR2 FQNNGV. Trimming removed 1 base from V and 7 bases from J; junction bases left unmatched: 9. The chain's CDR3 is CASSLARDRGAHEQYF. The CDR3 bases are TGTGCCAGCAGCTTAGCTCGGGACAGGGGGGCTCATGAGCAGTACTTC.

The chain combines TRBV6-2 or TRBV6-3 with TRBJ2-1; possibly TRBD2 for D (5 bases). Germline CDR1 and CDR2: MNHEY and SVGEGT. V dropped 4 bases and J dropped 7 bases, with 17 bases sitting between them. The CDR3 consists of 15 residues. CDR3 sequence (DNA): TGTGCCAGCAGTTCCCCCTCTAGGACGGGGAATGAGCAGTTCTTC. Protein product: CASSSPSRTGNEQFF.

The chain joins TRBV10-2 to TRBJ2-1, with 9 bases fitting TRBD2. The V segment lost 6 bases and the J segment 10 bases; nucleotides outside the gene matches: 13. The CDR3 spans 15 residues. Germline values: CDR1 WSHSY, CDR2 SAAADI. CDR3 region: CASSAQAGGPGEQFF. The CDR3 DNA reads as TGCGCCAGCAGCGCACAGGCGGGAGGGCCAGGGGAGCAGTTCTTC.

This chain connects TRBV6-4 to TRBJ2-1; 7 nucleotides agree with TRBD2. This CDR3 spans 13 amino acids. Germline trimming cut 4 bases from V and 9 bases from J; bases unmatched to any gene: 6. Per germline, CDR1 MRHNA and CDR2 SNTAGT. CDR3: CASSGRERGEQFF. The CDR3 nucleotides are TGTGCCAGCAGTGGGCGGGAGCGCGGTGAGCAGTTCTTC.

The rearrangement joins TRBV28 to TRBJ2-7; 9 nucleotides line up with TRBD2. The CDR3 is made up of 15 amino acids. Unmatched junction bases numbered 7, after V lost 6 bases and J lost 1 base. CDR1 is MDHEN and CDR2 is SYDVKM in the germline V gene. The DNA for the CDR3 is TGTGCCAGCAGCCATCACAGCGGGAGGTCCTACGAGCAGTACTTC. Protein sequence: CASSHHSGRSYEQYF. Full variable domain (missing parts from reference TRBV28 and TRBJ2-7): DVKVTQSSRYLVKRTGEKVFLECVQDMDHENMFWYRQDPGLGLRLIYFSYDVKMKEKGDIPEGYSVSREKKERFSLILESASTNQTSMYLCASSHHSGRSYEQYFGPGTRLTVT.

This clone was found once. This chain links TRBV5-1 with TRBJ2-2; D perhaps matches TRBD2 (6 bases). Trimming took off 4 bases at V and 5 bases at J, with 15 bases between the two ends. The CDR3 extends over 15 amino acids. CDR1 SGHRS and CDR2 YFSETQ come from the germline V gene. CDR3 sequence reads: CASSPLRGWTGELFF. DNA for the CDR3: TGCGCCAGCAGCCCCCTTCGGGGGTGGACCGGGGAGCTGTTTTTT.

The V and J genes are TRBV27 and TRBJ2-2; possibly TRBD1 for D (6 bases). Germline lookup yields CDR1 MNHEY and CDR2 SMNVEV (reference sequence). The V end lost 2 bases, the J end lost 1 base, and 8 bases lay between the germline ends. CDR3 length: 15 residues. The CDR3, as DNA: TGTGCCAGCAGTTTACCGGGACAGAACACCGGGGAGCTGTTTTTT. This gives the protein CASSLPGQNTGELFF.

CDR3 sequence (DNA): TGCGCCAGCAGCAGAGCGGGAGTGGTCTACAATGAGCAGTTCTTC. It specifies CASSRAGVVYNEQFF. V is TRBV10-2 and J is TRBJ2-1; 8 bases are a match to TRBD2. The V and J ends lost 6 bases and 3 bases, in that order; junction bases with no gene match: 7. CDR3 size: 15 residues. Germline V gene data show CDR1 as WSHSY and CDR2 as SAAADI.

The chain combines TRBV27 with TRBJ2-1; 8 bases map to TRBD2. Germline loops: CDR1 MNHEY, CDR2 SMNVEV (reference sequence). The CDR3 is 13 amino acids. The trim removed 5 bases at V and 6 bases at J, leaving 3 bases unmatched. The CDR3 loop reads CASSPRGGNEQFF. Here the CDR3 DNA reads TGTGCCAGCAGTCCTCGGGGGGGCAATGAGCAGTTCTTC.

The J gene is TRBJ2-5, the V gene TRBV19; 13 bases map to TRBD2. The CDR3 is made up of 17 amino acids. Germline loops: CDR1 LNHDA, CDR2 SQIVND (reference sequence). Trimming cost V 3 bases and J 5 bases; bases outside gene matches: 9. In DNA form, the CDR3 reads TGTGCCAGTAGTATCCGCCGGACTAGCGGGAGTTACGAGACCCAGTACTTC. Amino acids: CASSIRRTSGSYETQYF.

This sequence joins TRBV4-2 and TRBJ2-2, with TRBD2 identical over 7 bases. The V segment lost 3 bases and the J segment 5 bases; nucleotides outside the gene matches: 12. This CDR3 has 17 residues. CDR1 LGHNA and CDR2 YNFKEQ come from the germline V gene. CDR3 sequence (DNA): TGTGCCAGCAGCCATCAATCCCGGGACTACGGTACCGGGGAGCTGTTTTTT. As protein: CASSHQSRDYGTGELFF.

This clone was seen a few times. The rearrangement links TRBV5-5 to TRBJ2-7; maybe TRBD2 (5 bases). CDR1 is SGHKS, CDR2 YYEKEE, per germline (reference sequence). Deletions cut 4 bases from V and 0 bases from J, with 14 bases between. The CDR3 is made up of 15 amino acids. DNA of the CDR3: TGTGCCAGCAGCCTTAGCGACATCAGCTCCTACGAGCAGTACTTC. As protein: CASSLSDISSYEQYF.

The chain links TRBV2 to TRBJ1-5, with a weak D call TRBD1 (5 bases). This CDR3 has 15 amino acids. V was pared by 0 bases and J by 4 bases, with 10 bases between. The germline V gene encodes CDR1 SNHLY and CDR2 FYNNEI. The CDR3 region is CASSEAGTGNQPQHF. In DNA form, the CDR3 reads TGTGCCAGCAGTGAAGCGGGGACTGGTAATCAGCCCCAGCATTTT.

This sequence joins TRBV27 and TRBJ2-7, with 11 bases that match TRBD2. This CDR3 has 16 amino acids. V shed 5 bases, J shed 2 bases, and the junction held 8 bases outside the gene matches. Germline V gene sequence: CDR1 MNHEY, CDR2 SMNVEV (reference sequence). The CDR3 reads CASSMSGTSGTYEQYF. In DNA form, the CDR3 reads TGTGCCAGCAGTATGAGCGGGACTAGCGGTACCTACGAGCAGTACTTC.

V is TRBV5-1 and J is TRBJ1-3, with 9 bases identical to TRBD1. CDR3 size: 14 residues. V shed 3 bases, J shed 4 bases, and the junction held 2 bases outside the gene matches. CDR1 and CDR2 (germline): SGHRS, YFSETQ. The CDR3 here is CASSSGQGGNTIYF. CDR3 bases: TGCGCCAGCAGCTCGGGACAGGGAGGAAACACCATATATTTT.

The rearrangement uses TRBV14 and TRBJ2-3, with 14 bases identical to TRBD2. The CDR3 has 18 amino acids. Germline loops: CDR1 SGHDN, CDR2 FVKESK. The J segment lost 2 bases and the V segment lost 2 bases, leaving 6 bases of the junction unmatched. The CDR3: CASSQRTSGRPSTDTQYF. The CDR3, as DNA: TGTGCCAGCAGCCAACGGACTAGCGGGAGGCCCTCCACAGATACGCAGTATTTT.

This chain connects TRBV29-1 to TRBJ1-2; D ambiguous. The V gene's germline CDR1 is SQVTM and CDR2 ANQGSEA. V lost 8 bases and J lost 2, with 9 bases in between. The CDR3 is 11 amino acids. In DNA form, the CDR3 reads TGCAGCTCCACAGCCAACTATGGCTACACCTTC. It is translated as CSSTANYGYTF. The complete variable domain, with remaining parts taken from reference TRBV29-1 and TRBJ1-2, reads SAVISQKPSRDICQRGTSLTIQCQVDSQVTMMFWYRQQPGQSLTLIATANQGSEATYESGFVIDKFPISRPNLTFSTLTVSNMSPEDSSIYLCSSTANYGYTFGSGTRLTVV.

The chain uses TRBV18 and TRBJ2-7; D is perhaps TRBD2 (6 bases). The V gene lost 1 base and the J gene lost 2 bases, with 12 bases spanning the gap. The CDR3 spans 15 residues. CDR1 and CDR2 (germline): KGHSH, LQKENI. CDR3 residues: CASSPRRDITYEQYF. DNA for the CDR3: TGTGCCAGCTCACCACGGCGGGATATTACCTACGAGCAGTACTTC.

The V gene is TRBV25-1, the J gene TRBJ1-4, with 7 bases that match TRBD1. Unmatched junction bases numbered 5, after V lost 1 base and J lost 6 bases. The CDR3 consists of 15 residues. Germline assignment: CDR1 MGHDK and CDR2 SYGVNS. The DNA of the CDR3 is TGTGCCAGCAGTGAATCACAGGGGAGGTATGAAAAACTGTTTTTT. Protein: CASSESQGRYEKLFF.